This T cell receptor (beta chain) came from a study of blood T cell repertoires in COVID-19. Study at large: The United States, Italy and Spain provided the acute and convalescent COVID-19 samples.

Study processing details: By means of reference gene primer amplification, nucleated cell counts were estimated. Assay used: immunoSEQ multiplex PCR; TCRdb lists only in-frame clones, some missing. That table supplies the V and J calls and clone size; D and trimming were determined from the DNA. Of about 250,000 clones in the sample, 65% to 90% were seen once. In germline, CDR1 is SGHVS, CDR2 FQNEAQ. The CDR3 contains 16 residues. Trimming removed 5 bases from V and 6 bases from J; junction bases left unmatched: 13. Sequencing was done on a sample of peripheral blood. The receptor comes from a woman of 80 years or more with active or convalescent COVID-19. This chain uses TRBV7-8 with TRBJ2-3, with 8 bases matching TRBD2. In DNA form, the CDR3 reads TGTGCCAGCAGCGCCCTGGTCGGCGGGGGGACCGATACGCAGTATTTT. This gives the protein CASSALVGGGTDTQYF.